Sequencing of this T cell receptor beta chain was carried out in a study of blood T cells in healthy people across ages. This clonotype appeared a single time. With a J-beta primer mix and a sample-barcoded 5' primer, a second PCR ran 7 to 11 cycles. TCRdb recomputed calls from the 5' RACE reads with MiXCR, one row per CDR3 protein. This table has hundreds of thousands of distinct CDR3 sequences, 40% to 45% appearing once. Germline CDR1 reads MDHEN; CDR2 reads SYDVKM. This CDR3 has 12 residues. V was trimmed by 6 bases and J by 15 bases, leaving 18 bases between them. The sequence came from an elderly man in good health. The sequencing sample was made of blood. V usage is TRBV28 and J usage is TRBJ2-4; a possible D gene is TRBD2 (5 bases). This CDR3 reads CASSSLGRETYF. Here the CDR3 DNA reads TGTGCCAGCAGCTCGTTGGGCCGGGAAACGTACTTC.